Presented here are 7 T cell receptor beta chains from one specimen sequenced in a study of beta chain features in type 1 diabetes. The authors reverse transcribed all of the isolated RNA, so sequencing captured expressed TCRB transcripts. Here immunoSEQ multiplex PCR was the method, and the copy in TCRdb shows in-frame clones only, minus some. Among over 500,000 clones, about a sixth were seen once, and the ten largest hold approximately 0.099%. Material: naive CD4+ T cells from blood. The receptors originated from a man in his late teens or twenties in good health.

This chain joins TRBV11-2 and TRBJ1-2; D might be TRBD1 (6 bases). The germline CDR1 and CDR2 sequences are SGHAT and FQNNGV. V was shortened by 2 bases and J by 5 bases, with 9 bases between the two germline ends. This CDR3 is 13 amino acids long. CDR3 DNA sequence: TGTGCCAGCAGCTTACAGGGGCCTTATGGCTACACCTTC. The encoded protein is CASSLQGPYGYTF.

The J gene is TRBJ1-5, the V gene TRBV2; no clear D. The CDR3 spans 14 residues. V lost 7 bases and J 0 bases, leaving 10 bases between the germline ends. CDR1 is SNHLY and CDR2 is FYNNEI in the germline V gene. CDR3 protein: CASTTGYSNQPQHF. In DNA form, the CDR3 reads TGTGCCAGCACGACGGGGTATAGCAATCAGCCCCAGCATTTT.

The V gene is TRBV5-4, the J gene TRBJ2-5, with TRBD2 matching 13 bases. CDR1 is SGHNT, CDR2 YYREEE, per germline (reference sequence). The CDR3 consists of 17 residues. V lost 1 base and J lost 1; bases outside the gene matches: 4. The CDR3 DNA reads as TGTGCCAGCAGCTTGACTAGCGGGGGGGCATCCCAAGAGACCCAGTACTTC. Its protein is CASSLTSGGASQETQYF.

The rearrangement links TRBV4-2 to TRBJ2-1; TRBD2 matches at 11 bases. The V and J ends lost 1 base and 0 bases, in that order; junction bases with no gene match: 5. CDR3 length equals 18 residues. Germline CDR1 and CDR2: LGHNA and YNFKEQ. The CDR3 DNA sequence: TGTGCCAGCAGCCAAGCCCCCACTAGCGGGGGCTCCTACAATGAGCAGTTCTTC. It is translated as CASSQAPTSGGSYNEQFF.

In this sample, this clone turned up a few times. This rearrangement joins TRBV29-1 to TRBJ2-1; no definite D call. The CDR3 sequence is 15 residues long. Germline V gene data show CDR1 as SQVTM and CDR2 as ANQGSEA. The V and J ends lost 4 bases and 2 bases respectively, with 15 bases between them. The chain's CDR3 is CSVAPGVRTYNEQFF. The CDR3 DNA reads TGCAGCGTTGCTCCTGGGGTGAGGACCTACAATGAGCAGTTCTTC.

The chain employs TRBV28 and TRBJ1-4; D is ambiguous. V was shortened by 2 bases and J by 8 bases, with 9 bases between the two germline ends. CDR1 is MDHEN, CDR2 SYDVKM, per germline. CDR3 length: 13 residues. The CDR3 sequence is CASSLDIQEKLFF. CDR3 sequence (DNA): TGTGCCAGCAGTTTAGACATCCAAGAAAAACTGTTTTTT.

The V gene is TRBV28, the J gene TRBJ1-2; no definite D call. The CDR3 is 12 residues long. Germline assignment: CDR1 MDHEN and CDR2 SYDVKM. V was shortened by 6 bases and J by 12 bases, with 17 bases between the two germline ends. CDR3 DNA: TGTGCCAGCAGCTCGACCTTGCTCCAGCACACCTTC. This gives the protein CASSSTLLQHTF.